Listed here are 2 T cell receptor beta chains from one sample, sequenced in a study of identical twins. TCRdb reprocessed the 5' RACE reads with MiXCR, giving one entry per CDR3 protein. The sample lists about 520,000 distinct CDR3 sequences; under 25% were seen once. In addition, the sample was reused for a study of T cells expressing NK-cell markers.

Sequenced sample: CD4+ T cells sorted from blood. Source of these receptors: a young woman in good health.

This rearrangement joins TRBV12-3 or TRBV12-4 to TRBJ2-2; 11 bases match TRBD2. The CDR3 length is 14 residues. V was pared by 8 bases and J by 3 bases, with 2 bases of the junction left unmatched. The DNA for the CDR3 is TGTGCCAGCGGGACTAGCGGTTACACCGGGGAGCTGTTTTTT. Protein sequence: CASGTSGYTGELFF.

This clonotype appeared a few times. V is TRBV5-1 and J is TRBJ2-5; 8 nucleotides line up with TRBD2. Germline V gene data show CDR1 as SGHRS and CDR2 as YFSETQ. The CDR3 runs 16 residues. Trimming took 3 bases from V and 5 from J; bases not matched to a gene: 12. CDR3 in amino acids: CASSYHWSGSDETQYF. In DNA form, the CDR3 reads TGCGCCAGCAGCTACCACTGGAGCGGGAGCGACGAGACCCAGTACTTC. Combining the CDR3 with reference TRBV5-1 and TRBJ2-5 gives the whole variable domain KAGVTQTPRYLIKTRGQQVTLSCSPISGHRSVSWYQQTPGQGLQFLFEYFSETQRNKGNFPGRFSGRQFSNSRSEMNVSTLELGDSALYLCASSYHWSGSDETQYFGPGTRLLVL.